The 2 T cell receptor beta chains below all came from one sample that was sequenced in a study of beta chain features in type 1 diabetes. Study-level findings and limits: Shortening that was moderate but significant affected the TCRB CDR3s of Type 1 diabetes patients in all four CD4+ subsets.

Expressed TCRB transcripts were sequenced because the entire RNA isolate underwent reverse transcription. The repertoire was sequenced with immunoSEQ multiplex PCR; TCRdb's copy has only in-frame clones and lacks some. This sample has some 700,000 clones; 13% occur once, and the top ten carry around 0.022%. The antigens for these receptors are not known. Material for sequencing was naive CD4+ T cells from blood. These TCRs come from a man younger than 35 with type 1 diabetes.

There are a few counts of this clone. This chain uses TRBV9 with TRBJ2-5; a weak D match, TRBD1 (6 bases). Germline V lookup: CDR1 SGDLS, CDR2 YYNGEE. The CDR3 spans 14 residues. Trimming cost V 1 base and J 4 bases, with 11 bases left between them. The CDR3 sequence is CASSVRTDGETQYF. Here the CDR3 DNA reads TGTGCCAGCAGCGTAAGGACAGATGGAGAGACCCAGTACTTC.

This clone was counted a few times. The J gene is TRBJ1-2, the V gene TRBV21-1. TRBV21-1 is classified as a pseudogene. The CDR3 consists of 11 residues. The CDR3 reads CASSNRVGYTF. CDR3 coding DNA: TGTGCCAGCAGCAATCGGGTTGGCTACACCTTC.